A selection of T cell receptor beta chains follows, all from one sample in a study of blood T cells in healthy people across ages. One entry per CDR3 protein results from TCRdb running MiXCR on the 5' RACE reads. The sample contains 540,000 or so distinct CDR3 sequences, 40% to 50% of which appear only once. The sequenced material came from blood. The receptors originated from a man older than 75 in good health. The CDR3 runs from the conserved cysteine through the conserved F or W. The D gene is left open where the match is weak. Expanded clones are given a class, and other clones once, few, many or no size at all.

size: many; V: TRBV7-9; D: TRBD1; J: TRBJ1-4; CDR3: CASSWTGSGEKLFF; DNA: TGTGCCAGCAGCTGGACAGGGTCGGGTGAAAAACTGTTTTTT
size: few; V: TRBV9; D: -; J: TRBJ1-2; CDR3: CAPGPGANYGYTF; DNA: TGTGCCCCAGGGCCAGGCGCGAACTATGGCTACACCTTC
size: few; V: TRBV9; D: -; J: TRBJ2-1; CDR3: CASSAGSSGYNEQFF; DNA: TGTGCCAGCAGCGCCGGGTCGTCGGGATACAATGAGCAGTTCTTC
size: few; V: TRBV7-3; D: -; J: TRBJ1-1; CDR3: CASSATTGRGTEAFF; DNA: TGTGCCAGCAGCGCCACTACTGGTAGGGGCACTGAAGCTTTCTTT
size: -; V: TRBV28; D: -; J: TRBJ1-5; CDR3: CASSGGFSQPQHF; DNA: TGTGCCAGCAGCGGGGGCTTCTCCCAGCCCCAGCATTTT
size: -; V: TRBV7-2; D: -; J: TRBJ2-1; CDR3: CVSILRDGYNEQFF; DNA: TGTGTCAGCATCCTCCGGGACGGATACAATGAGCAGTTCTTC
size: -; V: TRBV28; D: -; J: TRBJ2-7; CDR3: CASKGYEQYF; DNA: TGTGCCAGCAAGGGGTACGAGCAGTACTTC
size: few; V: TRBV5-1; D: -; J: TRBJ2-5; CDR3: CASSGNARVVETQYF; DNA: TGCGCCAGCAGCGGAAATGCTAGAGTTGTGGAGACCCAGTACTTC
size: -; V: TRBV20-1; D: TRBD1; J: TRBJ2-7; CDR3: CSANNGQELIYEQYF; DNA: TGCAGTGCAAATAACGGACAGGAATTAATCTACGAGCAGTACTTC
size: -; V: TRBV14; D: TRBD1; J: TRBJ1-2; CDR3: CASSQRQGVNYGYTF; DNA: TGTGCCAGCAGCCAAAGACAGGGAGTTAACTATGGCTACACCTTC
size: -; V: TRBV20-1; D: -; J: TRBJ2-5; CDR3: CSAGGAGHNEQYF; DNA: TGCAGTGCTGGGGGAGCGGGCCACAATGAGCAGTACTTC
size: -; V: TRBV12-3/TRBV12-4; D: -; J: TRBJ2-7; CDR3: CASSSEDSKQYF; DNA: TGTGCCAGCAGTTCGGAAGACAGCAAGCAGTACTTC
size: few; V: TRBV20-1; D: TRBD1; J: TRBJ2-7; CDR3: CSAGTRQGGYEQYF; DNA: TGCAGTGCTGGAACTAGACAGGGGGGCTACGAGCAGTACTTC
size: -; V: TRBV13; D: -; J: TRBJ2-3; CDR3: CASSHTGWGTDTQYF; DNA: TGTGCCAGCAGCCACACAGGGTGGGGGACAGATACGCAGTATTTT
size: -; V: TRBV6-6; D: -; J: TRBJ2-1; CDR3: CASPPDWNGNEQFF; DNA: TGTGCCAGCCCACCGGACTGGAATGGTAATGAGCAGTTCTTC
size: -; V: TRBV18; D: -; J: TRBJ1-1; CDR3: CASSDTPNTGAFF; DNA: TGTGCCAGCTCGGACACTCCGAACACTGGAGCTTTCTTT
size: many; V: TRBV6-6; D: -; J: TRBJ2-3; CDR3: CASSYPDTDTQYF; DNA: TGTGCCAGCAGTTACCCCGACACAGATACGCAGTATTTT
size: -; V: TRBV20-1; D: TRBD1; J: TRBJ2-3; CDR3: CSARDFIRQGLGSDTQYF; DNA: TGCAGTGCTAGAGACTTCATCCGACAGGGGCTTGGGTCAGATACGCAGTATTTT
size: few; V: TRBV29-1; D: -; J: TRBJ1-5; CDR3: CSVGQGPQQPQHF; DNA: TGCAGCGTGGGCCAGGGACCCCAACAGCCCCAGCATTTT
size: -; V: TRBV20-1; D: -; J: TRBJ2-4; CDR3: CSAPEAPPPDSVQYF; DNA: TGCAGTGCTCCAGAGGCTCCCCCCCCAGACAGTGTACAGTACTTC
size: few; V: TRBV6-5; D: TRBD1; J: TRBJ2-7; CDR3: CASSRDRRSYEQYF; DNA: TGTGCCAGCAGCCGGGACAGGAGATCCTACGAGCAGTACTTC
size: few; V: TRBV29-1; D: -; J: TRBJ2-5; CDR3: CSVQGTPGETQYF; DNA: TGCAGCGTCCAGGGGACGCCTGGGGAGACCCAGTACTTC
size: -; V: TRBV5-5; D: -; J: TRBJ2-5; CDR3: CASRRAHQETQYF; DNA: TGCGCATCCCGGAGGGCTCACCAAGAGACCCAGTACTTC